Each of the 11 T cell receptor beta chains below was sequenced from the same sample in a study of shared clonotypes between healthy human individuals. Naive CD8 cells lacked CD45RO, underwent positive selection for CCR7 and left out terminally differentiated effector memory CD45RA+ cells. TCRdb keeps only in-frame clones here, not all; method: immunoSEQ multiplex PCR. The profile shows some 600,000 clones, approximately 96% of them singletons. Sequences were obtained from naive CD8+ T cells sorted from blood. These receptors originate from a woman in her 30s in good health.

The rearrangement uses TRBV28 and TRBJ2-7, with 7 bases matching TRBD2. J was trimmed by 0 bases and V by 5 bases; bases with no gene match: 7. The germline V gene encodes CDR1 MDHEN and CDR2 SYDVKM. The CDR3 runs to 15 residues. The CDR3 loop is CASSPQERDSYEQYF. DNA for the CDR3: TGTGCCAGCAGTCCCCAAGAGCGGGACTCCTACGAGCAGTACTTC.

Turning to this clone: Other nucleotide sequences in the sample specify the same CDR3. The genes are TRBV7-9 and TRBJ2-7, with D hard to call. Trimming pared 1 base from V and 4 bases from J, leaving 8 bases between. Germline loops: CDR1 SEHNR, CDR2 FQNEAQ (reference sequence). The CDR3 is made up of 13 amino acids. The CDR3 here is CASSLGSGYEQYF. In nucleotides, the CDR3 is TGTGCCAGCAGCTTAGGGTCAGGTTACGAGCAGTACTTC.

In the case of this clone: The junction and the germline gene differ at one end; a read error may be behind it. DNA of the CDR3: TGCGCCAGCAGCCAAGATGAGGAGACACAGAATATCTTC. This encodes CASSQDEETQNIF. The rearrangement uses TRBV4-1 and TRBJ1-2, with D uncertain. The CDR3 is 13 amino acids. The V gene's germline CDR1 is MGHRA and CDR2 YSYEKL.

The chain joins TRBV11-2 to TRBJ2-1; tentative D call: TRBD2 (5 bases). The CDR3 is 13 residues long. CDR1 is SGHAT and CDR2 is FQNNGV in the germline V gene. The ends were cut back, 8 bases at V and 8 bases at J, with 16 bases in the middle. This chain's CDR3 is CASSSLESYEQFF. For the CDR3, the DNA is TGTGCCAGCTCCTCACTAGAGAGCTATGAGCAGTTCTTC.

V gene TRBV7-8 combines with J gene TRBJ1-1; 7 nucleotides line up with TRBD1. This CDR3 is built from 14 residues. V lost 6 bases, J lost 8 bases, and 12 bases stayed unmatched. Germline CDR1 is SGHVS and CDR2 is FQNEAQ. CDR3 region: CASSRDSFFTEAFF. DNA for the CDR3: TGTGCCAGCAGTCGGGACAGCTTCTTCACGGAAGCTTTCTTT.

The chain carries TRBV15 and TRBJ2-7; 12 nucleotides agree with TRBD2. Trimming cost V 5 bases and J 4 bases; bases outside gene matches: 12. The CDR3 is made up of 17 amino acids. Germline CDR1 LNHNV, CDR2 YYDKDF (reference sequence). CDR3 sequence (DNA): TGTGCCACCAGCTTACACGGTGGACTAGCGGGACTGTACGAGCAGTACTTC. It codes for CATSLHGGLAGLYEQYF.

V and J are TRBV7-9 and TRBJ1-1; D not certain. Germline-derived CDR1 and CDR2 are SEHNR and FQNEAQ (reference sequence). This CDR3 has 13 residues. The V end lost 5 bases, the J end lost 4 bases, and 11 bases lay between the germline ends. CDR3 residues: CASSGTRGTEAFF. As DNA, the CDR3 is TGTGCCAGCAGCGGTACTCGGGGCACTGAAGCTTTCTTT.

The V gene is TRBV13, the J gene TRBJ2-1, with TRBD2 matching over 8 bases. V lost 5 bases to trimming and J lost 0 bases; unmatched junction nucleotides: 21. The CDR3 contains 21 residues. Germline V gene sequence: CDR1 PRHDT, CDR2 FYEKMQ (reference sequence). Here the CDR3 reads CASSPRLGLAGRGSSYNEQFF. CDR3 bases: TGTGCCAGCAGCCCCCGCCTCGGTCTAGCGGGTAGGGGATCCTCCTACAATGAGCAGTTCTTC.

The chain is built from TRBV7-9 and TRBJ1-4, with D possibly being TRBD1 (6 bases). V lost 2 bases, J lost 8 bases, and 12 bases lay in between. CDR3 size: 14 residues. Germline V gives CDR1 SEHNR, CDR2 FQNEAQ (reference sequence). The DNA for the CDR3 is TGTGCCAGCAGCTTAATAACAGGGAACGAAAAACTGTTTTTT. Protein: CASSLITGNEKLFF.

V is TRBV11-2 and J is TRBJ2-5; 8 bases agree with TRBD2. The CDR3 is made up of 15 amino acids. V lost 5 bases, J lost 5 bases, and 10 bases stayed unmatched. Germline assignment: CDR1 SGHAT and CDR2 FQNNGV. The CDR3 coding sequence is TGTGCCAGCAGCAACAGCGGGAGTAGTCAGGAGACCCAGTACTTC. The encoded protein is CASSNSGSSQETQYF.

The chain employs TRBV4-1 and TRBJ2-7; D is perhaps TRBD1 (6 bases). The V and J ends lost 4 bases and 0 bases respectively, with 10 bases between them. This CDR3 has 14 amino acids. CDR1 and CDR2 from the germline V gene are MGHRA and YSYEKL. This CDR3 reads CASSLEDSSYEQYF. The DNA for the CDR3 is TGCGCCAGCAGCCTTGAGGACAGCTCCTACGAGCAGTACTTC.